One sample yielded the 21 T cell receptor beta chains listed below, sequenced in a study of PD-L1 blockade in urothelial cancer. Using immunoSEQ multiplex PCR, the repertoire was profiled, and TCRdb retains in-frame clones only, with some absent. In the table there are under 60,000 clones, about 81% of which are singletons. Time point specified: pretreatment peripheral blood. Sequences were derived from PBMCs, sampled around atezolizumab (anti-PD-L1) treatment. The receptors originated from a man between 65 and 79 years old with urothelial cancer.

V and J are TRBV4-1 and TRBJ1-3, with a tentative D call TRBD1 (5 bases). V was pared by 4 bases and J by 0 bases, with 10 bases between. The CDR3 is 15 amino acids. From germline, CDR1 is MGHRA and CDR2 YSYEKL. In DNA, the CDR3 is TGCGCCAGCAGCCGAGCTCAGGGCTCTGGAAACACCATATATTTT. This sequence encodes CASSRAQGSGNTIYF.

This chain uses TRBV11-2 with TRBJ2-7; 7 bases align to TRBD2. Per germline, CDR1 SGHAT and CDR2 FQNNGV. The CDR3 runs 15 residues. V was clipped by 5 bases and J by 2 bases; unmatched bases: 9. CDR3 amino acids: CASSVDSGETYEQYF. CDR3 coding DNA: TGTGCCAGCAGCGTTGACAGCGGGGAAACCTACGAGCAGTACTTC.

The chain combines TRBV2 with TRBJ1-5, with TRBD1 matching over 7 bases. Germline V gene data show CDR1 as SNHLY and CDR2 as FYNNEI. CDR3 length: 15 residues. With V trimmed by 5 bases and J by 3 bases, 7 bases remained unmatched. The CDR3 protein is CASSRTGQHNQPQHF. CDR3 nucleotides: TGTGCCAGCAGTAGGACAGGTCAGCACAATCAGCCCCAGCATTTT.

This rearrangement joins TRBV11-3 to TRBJ2-1, with 12 positions matching TRBD1. V lost 0 bases to trimming and J lost 8 bases; unmatched junction nucleotides: 5. Germline-derived CDR1 and CDR2 are SGHNT and YENEEA. The CDR3 is made up of 16 amino acids. Here the CDR3 DNA reads TGTGCCAGCAGCTTAGAAGGGACAGGGGGCAGGGATGAGCAGTTCTTC. This sequence encodes CASSLEGTGGRDEQFF.

The CDR3 sequence is CASSQSLGSQYF. The CDR3 DNA sequence: TGTGCCAGCAGCCAATCACTGGGCTCCCAGTACTTC. This sequence joins TRBV14 and TRBJ2-5; D not certain. The V gene lost 2 bases and the J gene lost 9 bases, with 10 bases spanning the gap. CDR1 and CDR2 (germline): SGHDN, FVKESK. The CDR3 contains 12 residues.

The chain links TRBV7-9 to TRBJ2-2, with D possibly being TRBD1 (7 bases). Germline-derived CDR1 and CDR2 are SEHNR and FQNEAQ (reference sequence). The CDR3 sequence is 16 residues long. Trimming shortened V by 3 bases and J by 3 bases, and 14 bases separated the two germline ends. The CDR3 nucleotides read TGTGCCAGCAGCTTGTACAGGGGAGGCGACACCGGGGAGCTGTTTTTT. This translates into CASSLYRGGDTGELFF.

This chain joins TRBV5-1 and TRBJ2-1; 7 nucleotides line up with TRBD2. Germline CDR1 and CDR2: SGHRS and YFSETQ. V was pared by 3 bases and J by 5 bases, with 5 bases of the junction left unmatched. The length of the CDR3 is 14 residues. CDR3 coding DNA: TGCGCCAGCAGCTGGGGGGGGACGGACAATGAGCAGTTCTTC. Protein: CASSWGGTDNEQFF. The variable domain in full, completed from reference TRBV5-1 and TRBJ2-1, reads KAGVTQTPRYLIKTRGQQVTLSCSPISGHRSVSWYQQTPGQGLQFLFEYFSETQRNKGNFPGRFSGRQFSNSRSEMNVSTLELGDSALYLCASSWGGTDNEQFFGPGTRLTVL.

V is TRBV30 and J is TRBJ1-1; unclear D gene. Germline V CDR1 and CDR2: GTSNPN, SVGIG (reference sequence). V lost 3 bases and J lost 3, with 11 bases in between. This CDR3 contains 13 residues. CDR3 in DNA: TGTGCCTGGAGAGTGCAGGAATACACTGAAGCTTTCTTT. It is translated as CAWRVQEYTEAFF.

The chain is built from TRBV28 and TRBJ2-7; 12 bases line up with TRBD1. This CDR3 is 15 amino acids long. Looked up from germline, CDR1 is MDHEN and CDR2 is SYDVKM. Unmatched junction bases numbered 4, after V lost 5 bases and J lost 2 bases. CDR3 sequence (DNA): TGTGCCAGCAGTATAGGGACAGGGGGCACCTACGAGCAGTACTTC. Translated, it gives CASSIGTGGTYEQYF. The whole variable domain, filled in from reference TRBV28 and TRBJ2-7, reads DVKVTQSSRYLVKRTGEKVFLECVQDMDHENMFWYRQDPGLGLRLIYFSYDVKMKEKGDIPEGYSVSREKKERFSLILESASTNQTSMYLCASSIGTGGTYEQYFGPGTRLTVT.

The rearrangement joins TRBV5-4 to TRBJ2-2; 12 positions match TRBD2. Germline V CDR1 and CDR2: SGHNT, YYREEE (reference sequence). The J segment lost 3 bases and the V segment lost 0 bases, leaving 0 bases of the junction unmatched. The CDR3 spans 16 residues. The CDR3 nucleotides read TGTGCCAGCAGCTTGGGACTAGCGGGGGACACCGGGGAGCTGTTTTTT. Amino acid sequence: CASSLGLAGDTGELFF.

V usage is TRBV28 and J usage is TRBJ1-2; no clear D. Germline CDR1 and CDR2: MDHEN and SYDVKM. The V gene lost 7 bases and the J gene lost 4 bases, with 19 bases spanning the gap. This CDR3 has 15 amino acids. For the CDR3, the DNA is TGTGCCAGCAAGGACTCTCGAGGGATGGGCTATGGCTACACCTTC. It translates to CASKDSRGMGYGYTF.

The chain is built from TRBV7-3 and TRBJ1-5; no clear D. The CDR3 runs to 12 residues. In germline, CDR1 is SGHTA, CDR2 FQGTGA. Deletions cut 5 bases from V and 7 bases from J, with 9 bases between. In DNA, the CDR3 is TGTGCCAGCAGCAACGAGGGACAGCCCCAGCATTTT. Its protein is CASSNEGQPQHF.

J is TRBJ1-4 and V is TRBV6-1; TRBD1 matches 7 bases. This CDR3 has 15 residues. V lost 5 bases and J lost 8; bases outside the gene matches: 11. Germline V gene data show CDR1 as MNHNS and CDR2 as SASEGT. CDR3: CASSPRGTVGEKLFF. CDR3 DNA: TGTGCCAGCAGTCCCCGGGGGACAGTGGGAGAAAAACTGTTTTTT.

In its sample, this clone was seen a few times. The J gene is TRBJ2-5, the V gene TRBV7-9; tentatively, D is TRBD2 (6 bases). The CDR3 loop spans 16 amino acids. Trimming stripped 4 bases from V and 5 bases from J, with 20 bases between. Per germline, CDR1 SEHNR and CDR2 FQNEAQ (reference sequence). The CDR3 region is CASSSLTDAEGETQYF. Written as DNA, the CDR3 is TGTGCCAGCAGCTCCCTGACAGACGCGGAGGGCGAGACCCAGTACTTC.

This clone was observed a handful of times. The J gene is TRBJ2-3, the V gene TRBV7-2, with D unresolved. Trimming pared 5 bases from V and 2 bases from J, leaving 5 bases between. Germline V gives CDR1 SGHTA, CDR2 FQGNSA. There are 12 residues in the CDR3. The CDR3 bases are TGTGCCAGCAGCCCGGTCACAGATACGCAGTATTTT. This sequence encodes CASSPVTDTQYF.

The chain links TRBV4-2 to TRBJ2-2; 10 bases map to TRBD1. Germline CDR1 and CDR2: LGHNA and YNFKEQ. V trimming: 6 bases; J trimming: 5 bases; junction bases outside the gene matches: 12. The CDR3 length is 17 residues. The CDR3 coding sequence is TGTGCCAGCAGTCGACCCGGGACAGGGGACCGAACCGGGGAGCTGTTTTTT. Translating it yields CASSRPGTGDRTGELFF.

The rearrangement joins TRBV5-1 to TRBJ2-3, with D maybe TRBD2 (5 bases). CDR1 and CDR2 (germline): SGHRS, YFSETQ. Trimming left V 0 bases short and J 1 base short, with 6 bases between. CDR3 length: 14 residues. CDR3 in amino acids: CASSLGRGTDTQYF. CDR3 coding DNA: TGCGCCAGCAGCTTGGGGCGGGGCACAGATACGCAGTATTTT.

The gene calls are TRBV27 and TRBJ2-7; TRBD2 aligns across 13 bases. This CDR3 is 14 amino acids long. From germline, CDR1 is MNHEY and CDR2 SMNVEV (reference sequence). The trim removed 5 bases at V and 2 bases at J, leaving 0 bases unmatched. The CDR3 region has the DNA TGTGCCAGCAGTGGGACTAGCGGGGCCTACGAGCAGTACTTC. As protein: CASSGTSGAYEQYF.

The chain joins TRBV9 to TRBJ2-1, with 7 bases matching TRBD2. Germline values: CDR1 SGDLS, CDR2 YYNGEE. V gave up 5 bases and J gave up 0 bases; unmatched junction bases: 8. CDR3 length equals 16 residues. The CDR3 reads CASSPAGISSYNEQFF. CDR3 sequence (DNA): TGTGCCAGCAGTCCAGCGGGGATAAGCTCCTACAATGAGCAGTTCTTC.

The chain employs TRBV5-4 and TRBJ2-2; D is perhaps TRBD1 (7 bases). V was shortened by 2 bases and J by 4 bases, with 15 bases between the two germline ends. Per germline, CDR1 SGHNT and CDR2 YYREEE (reference sequence). CDR3 size: 16 residues. The CDR3 DNA reads as TGTGCCAGCAGCTTAGGGGGCTCGGGGGTCACCGGGGAGCTGTTTTTT. This codes for CASSLGGSGVTGELFF.

The genes are TRBV7-2 and TRBJ1-4; 7 bases agree with TRBD1. V shed 5 bases and J 4 bases; nucleotides not matched to a gene: 7. Germline CDR1 is SGHTA and CDR2 is FQGNSA. This CDR3 is built from 15 residues. The CDR3 coding sequence is TGTGCCAGCAGCACCCGGGGACAGTTTAATGAAAAACTGTTTTTT. Residues: CASSTRGQFNEKLFF.